This TCR beta chain came from a study of B cell selection in AIRE deficiency. CD4+CD127+ cells were sorted as the conventional CD4 T cells. TCRdb keeps only in-frame clones here, not all; method: immunoSEQ multiplex PCR. The top ten clones hold just over 0.2% of a sample with fewer than 30,000 clones, roughly 97% of them seen once. From germline, CDR1 is LNHDA and CDR2 SQIVND (reference sequence). This CDR3 region has 16 residues. Trimming removed 6 bases at V and 5 bases at J, with 21 bases between. Specimen: conventional CD4+ T cells sorted from PBMCs. The TCR originated in a human donor with AIRE deficiency. The chain uses TRBV19 and TRBJ2-3, with D perhaps TRBD1 (5 bases). For the CDR3, the DNA is TGTGCCAGTAGCCTAAACAGGAACCCGTTTCAAGATACGCAGTATTTT. This translates into CASSLNRNPFQDTQYF.